A selection of T cell receptor beta chains follows, all from one sample in a study of OX40 agonist ivuxolimab in advanced cancers. Generated by immunoSEQ multiplex PCR, the TCRdb table keeps only in-frame clones and is missing some. The sample includes tens of thousands of clones, around 84% of them seen just once. The material sequenced was CD4+ or CD8+ T cells sorted from blood, taken in a trial of the OX40 agonist ivuxolimab. All receptors come from an adult with an advanced solid tumor such as melanoma, head and neck, liver or kidney cancer. Both conserved end residues are part of each CDR3. Each record gives: V gene, clone size, D gene, J gene, CDR3 DNA, CDR3 protein. The D gene is left open where the match is weak. Only some rows state a clone size, as once, few, many or a class for expanded clones.

V: TRBV30; size: .; D: TRBD1; J: TRBJ1-6; DNA: TGTGCCTGGAGTGTACCGGGACAGGGTGTCTCACCCCTCCACTTT; CDR3: CAWSVPGQGVSPLHF
V: TRBV4-2; size: .; D: .; J: TRBJ1-6; DNA: TGTGCCAGCAGCCAAGAAATAGGGACCAATAATTCACCCCTCCACTTT; CDR3: CASSQEIGTNNSPLHF
V: TRBV7-2; size: .; D: .; J: TRBJ1-4; DNA: TGTGCCAGCAGCCGCGGGCCTCTTAATGAAAAACTGTTTTTT; CDR3: CASSRGPLNEKLFF
V: TRBV30; size: .; D: .; J: TRBJ2-5; DNA: TGTGCCTGGGCGTTAAATGAAGAGACCCAGTACTTC; CDR3: CAWALNEETQYF
V: TRBV5-1; size: .; D: .; J: TRBJ1-2; DNA: TGCGCCAGCCGGAGATCCGGGGGGCGGGATAACTATGGCTACACCTTC; CDR3: CASRRSGGRDNYGYTF
V: TRBV12-1; size: .; D: .; J: TRBJ1-1; DNA: TGTGCCAGCAGCCTCTACCCCGGGTGGGGGGGGGCGAACACTGAAGCTTTCTTT; CDR3: CASSLYPGWGGANTEAFF
V: TRBV10-3; size: few; D: TRBD2; J: TRBJ2-7; DNA: TGTGCCATCAGTGGGACCCGACTAGCGGGAGTTTACGAGCAGTACTTC; CDR3: CAISGTRLAGVYEQYF
V: TRBV9; size: .; D: .; J: TRBJ2-7; DNA: TGTGCCAGCAACCTAGACGGGGGCTACGAGCAGTACTTC; CDR3: CASNLDGGYEQYF
V: TRBV7-2; size: .; D: TRBD1; J: TRBJ2-7; DNA: TGTGCCAGCAGCCCGGACGGGACAGCGAGCTCCTACGAGCAGTACTTC; CDR3: CASSPDGTASSYEQYF
V: TRBV5-5; size: .; D: TRBD1; J: TRBJ1-1; DNA: TGTGCCAGCAGGATGACAGGGGCCCGTGTGAGCACTGAAGCTTTCTTT; CDR3: CASRMTGARVSTEAFF
V: TRBV9; size: .; D: TRBD2; J: TRBJ2-1; DNA: TGTGCCAGCAGCGCCCCTAGCGGGAGGGACTACAATGAGCAGTTCTTC; CDR3: CASSAPSGRDYNEQFF
V: TRBV7-9; size: .; D: .; J: TRBJ2-1; DNA: TGTGCCAGCAGCCGTGGACCTGAGGATGAGCAGTTCTTC; CDR3: CASSRGPEDEQFF
V: TRBV7-8; size: .; D: .; J: TRBJ1-4; DNA: TGTGCCAGCAGCTCCGCCCCGGGAGGAACTAATGAAAAACTGTTTTTT; CDR3: CASSSAPGGTNEKLFF
V: TRBV27; size: .; D: .; J: TRBJ1-1; DNA: TGTGCCAGCAGGAAAGTAAACACTGAAGCTTTCTTT; CDR3: CASRKVNTEAFF
V: TRBV6-5; size: .; D: .; J: TRBJ1-1; DNA: TGTGCCAGCAGTTACTCGGCTGGGAACACTGAAGCTTTCTTT; CDR3: CASSYSAGNTEAFF
V: TRBV5-1; size: .; D: TRBD2; J: TRBJ2-1; DNA: TGCGCCAGCAGCTCTAGCGGGAGTGTTTACAATGAGCAGTTCTTC; CDR3: CASSSSGSVYNEQFF
V: TRBV5-1; size: once; D: .; J: TRBJ2-5; DNA: TGCGCCAGCAGCTGGTACCAAGAGACCCAGTACTTC; CDR3: CASSWYQETQYF
V: TRBV7-6; size: .; D: .; J: TRBJ2-3; DNA: TGTGCCAGCAGCTTAGTCACTCCCCCCGCAGATACGCAGTATTTT; CDR3: CASSLVTPPADTQYF
V: TRBV18; size: .; D: .; J: TRBJ2-1; DNA: TGTGCCAGCTCGGTAGGGGAGGATGAGCAGTTCTTC; CDR3: CASSVGEDEQFF
V: TRBV11-2; size: .; D: .; J: TRBJ2-1; DNA: TGTGCCAGCAGCTTAGTTTCACGTGCCGATGAGCAGTTCTTC; CDR3: CASSLVSRADEQFF
V: TRBV7-2; size: .; D: .; J: TRBJ2-7; DNA: TGTGCCAGCAGCCCCCGGGTGTCAAACTACGAGCAGTACTTC; CDR3: CASSPRVSNYEQYF
V: TRBV19; size: .; D: .; J: TRBJ1-2; DNA: TGTGCCAGTAGTCTAGGGTCGTGGGGCTACACCTTC; CDR3: CASSLGSWGYTF
V: TRBV19; size: .; D: .; J: TRBJ2-7; DNA: TGTGCCAGTAGTATGGATAGCTCCTACGAGCAGTACTTC; CDR3: CASSMDSSYEQYF
V: TRBV7-9; size: .; D: .; J: TRBJ1-3; DNA: TGTGCCAGCAGCCACGGGACTGCTGGAAACACCATATATTTT; CDR3: CASSHGTAGNTIYF
V: TRBV7-3; size: .; D: .; J: TRBJ1-2; DNA: TGTGCCAGCAGCCCCGGCGGGGTATCGGGCTACACCTTC; CDR3: CASSPGGVSGYTF
V: TRBV19; size: few; D: .; J: TRBJ2-7; DNA: TGTGCCAGTAGTATAAAGGCGGGATGGACCTACGAGCAGTACTTC; CDR3: CASSIKAGWTYEQYF
V: TRBV7-6; size: .; D: TRBD2; J: TRBJ2-1; DNA: TGTGCCAGCAGCTTACAGGTCGGGGGGGGAAACAATGAGCAGTTCTTC; CDR3: CASSLQVGGGNNEQFF
V: TRBV9; size: .; D: TRBD2; J: TRBJ2-2; DNA: TGTGCCAGCAGCGGGGGACTAGTAGAGGCCGGGGAGCTGTTTTTT; CDR3: CASSGGLVEAGELFF
V: TRBV18; size: .; D: TRBD1; J: TRBJ1-5; DNA: TGTGCCAGCTCACTGACTTCAGGGGGCGGGAGCAATCAGCCCCAGCATTTT; CDR3: CASSLTSGGGSNQPQHF
V: TRBV11-3; size: .; D: .; J: TRBJ2-3; DNA: TGTGCCAGCAGCTTAGAGGCCCCGGGCGCACCTTCAGATACGCAGTATTTT; CDR3: CASSLEAPGAPSDTQYF
V: TRBV6-5; size: few; D: TRBD1; J: TRBJ2-5; DNA: TGTGCCAGCAGAACTCGGACAGGGAAAGAGACCCAGTACTTC; CDR3: CASRTRTGKETQYF
V: TRBV6-5; size: .; D: .; J: TRBJ2-2; DNA: TGTGCCAGCCGTAAGGGGCGGGGCCAGGGGGGGGAGCTGTTTTTT; CDR3: CASRKGRGQGGELFF
V: TRBV4-1; size: once; D: .; J: TRBJ1-3; DNA: TGCGCCAGCAGCCAAGAAGCGTTAACAGGAGCTGGAAACACCATATATTTT; CDR3: CASSQEALTGAGNTIYF